This TCR beta chain was recovered during a study of blood T cell repertoires in COVID-19. Measured with immunoSEQ multiplex PCR; TCRdb has only the in-frame clones, and not every one. The sample lists about 230,000 clones, 85% to 90% occurring once. Material for sequencing was peripheral blood. The source of this sequence is a man in his fifties with COVID-19, enrolled during active disease.

Written as DNA, the CDR3 is TGTGCCAGCAGCCAAGGTACAGGGGCCTATGGCTACACCTTC. The encoded protein is CASSQGTGAYGYTF. The J gene is TRBJ1-2, the V gene TRBV4-2; 7 positions agree with TRBD1. CDR3 length: 14 amino acids. Per the germline V gene, CDR1 is LGHNA and CDR2 is YNFKEQ. J was trimmed by 4 bases and V by 1 base; bases with no gene match: 3.